The 21 T cell receptor beta chains below come from one sample, sequenced in a study of cytomegalovirus exposure and HLA in healthy donors. PCR was performed using 60 Vbeta and 13 Jbeta primers. Generated by immunoSEQ multiplex PCR, the TCRdb table keeps only in-frame clones and is missing some. The table records 60,000 to 75,000 clones, over 60% of them present only once. Sequenced: PBMCs. These receptors were collected from a woman in her fifties or sixties in good health and CMV-seronegative.

The V gene is TRBV5-6, the J gene TRBJ2-7; D possibly corresponds to TRBD2 (6 bases). The CDR3 loop spans 12 amino acids. Trimming shortened V by 5 bases and J by 4 bases, and 10 bases separated the two germline ends. Germline V lookup: CDR1 SGHDT, CDR2 YYEEEE. The CDR3 region is CASRGGAYEQYF. CDR3 DNA sequence: TGTGCCAGCAGGGGAGGAGCATACGAGCAGTACTTC.

This clone showed up just a few times. The chain uses TRBV15 and TRBJ2-5; D perhaps matches TRBD1 (6 bases). This CDR3 spans 14 amino acids. Germline CDR1 reads LNHNV; CDR2 reads YYDKDF (reference sequence). V shed 0 bases and J shed 3 bases, with 8 bases lying between them. CDR3 bases: TGTGCCACCAGCAGAGATACAGGGAAAGAGACCCAGTACTTC. Amino acids: CATSRDTGKETQYF.

The chain uses TRBV10-3 and TRBJ2-2; D is unresolved. From germline, CDR1 is ENHRY and CDR2 SYGVKD. V dropped 8 bases and J dropped 0 bases, with 13 bases sitting between them. The CDR3 is made up of 15 amino acids. This CDR3 reads CAISSGTTNTGELFF. The CDR3 DNA reads TGTGCCATCTCCTCCGGTACGACGAACACCGGGGAGCTGTTTTTT.

V is TRBV2 and J is TRBJ1-5; the D is unclear. The V gene's germline CDR1 is SNHLY and CDR2 FYNNEI. The CDR3 covers 13 residues. Between the trimmed V and J ends, which lost 4 bases and 5 bases, there was a span of 9 bases. In DNA form, the CDR3 reads TGTGCCAGCAGTGTTTCGCCGGATCAGCCCCAGCATTTT. Encoded protein: CASSVSPDQPQHF.

This chain joins TRBV25-1 and TRBJ2-7; tentatively, D is TRBD2 (5 bases). This CDR3 comprises 14 residues. The V gene's germline CDR1 is MGHDK and CDR2 SYGVNS. The V gene lost 5 bases and the J gene lost 2 bases, with 13 bases spanning the gap. The CDR3 here is CASSSRVGPYEQYF. CDR3 nucleotides: TGTGCCAGCAGTTCGCGGGTCGGTCCCTACGAGCAGTACTTC.

This chain uses TRBV28 with TRBJ2-7; D perhaps matches TRBD2 (5 bases). Per germline, CDR1 MDHEN and CDR2 SYDVKM. The CDR3 loop spans 14 amino acids. V gave up 2 bases and J gave up 0 bases, with 8 bases separating them. Here the CDR3 DNA reads TGTGCCAGCAGTTTAGGTGGGAGCTCCTACGAGCAGTACTTC. The encoded protein is CASSLGGSSYEQYF.

V usage is TRBV7-8 and J usage is TRBJ2-1; 7 bases agree with TRBD2. The CDR3 spans 15 residues. The germline CDR1 and CDR2 sequences are SGHVS and FQNEAQ. V shed 2 bases and J 0 bases; nucleotides not matched to a gene: 1. CDR3: CASSLLADSYNEQFF. In DNA, the CDR3 is TGTGCCAGCAGCTTACTAGCGGACTCCTACAATGAGCAGTTCTTC.

This clone was found once. The V and J genes are TRBV5-5 and TRBJ2-7; D not resolved. The length of the CDR3 is 12 residues. Germline V CDR1 and CDR2: SGHKS, YYEKEE (reference sequence). V was cut by 0 bases and J by 2 bases, with 3 bases left in between. CDR3 nucleotides: TGTGCCAGCAGCTTGGGTACCTACGAGCAGTACTTC. Translating gives CASSLGTYEQYF.

The chain carries TRBV9 and TRBJ2-5; 7 positions agree with TRBD1. The germline CDR1 and CDR2 sequences are SGDLS and YYNGEE. This CDR3 has 16 residues. Trimming removed 4 bases from V and 5 bases from J; junction bases left unmatched: 14. The CDR3 coding sequence is TGTGCCAGCAGCACCCGCCCCACAGGGGTGGGGGAGACCCAGTACTTC. Its protein is CASSTRPTGVGETQYF.

This chain joins TRBV28 and TRBJ2-7, with 16 bases matching TRBD2. The V and J ends lost 5 bases and 3 bases, in that order; junction bases with no gene match: 13. This CDR3 spans 19 amino acids. The germline V gene has CDR1 MDHEN and CDR2 SYDVKM. The CDR3 region has the DNA TGTGCCAGCAGTGACAAGGGGACTAGCGGGAGGGGGTACGTCTACGAGCAGTACTTC. The encoded protein is CASSDKGTSGRGYVYEQYF.

This clone appeared once. The chain carries TRBV6-6 and TRBJ2-7; 8 bases line up with TRBD2. J gave up 5 bases and V 2 bases, and 11 bases lay outside the gene matches. Germline CDR1 is MNHNY and CDR2 is SVGAGI (reference sequence). This CDR3 contains 16 residues. The CDR3: CASSYPESAGVDEQYF. The DNA for the CDR3 is TGTGCCAGCAGTTACCCCGAATCAGCGGGAGTGGACGAGCAGTACTTC.

The chain uses TRBV10-3 and TRBJ2-3; D unclear. The CDR3 is made up of 12 amino acids. V was trimmed by 5 bases and J by 6 bases, leaving 9 bases between them. The germline V gene has CDR1 ENHRY and CDR2 SYGVKD. CDR3 nucleotide sequence: TGTGCCATCAGTCCACGGTCGGATACGCAGTATTTT. This encodes CAISPRSDTQYF.

The chain is built from TRBV2 and TRBJ1-1; 8 nucleotides match TRBD1. V shed 11 bases, J shed 3 bases, and the junction held 8 bases outside the gene matches. Per germline, CDR1 SNHLY and CDR2 FYNNEI. The CDR3 sequence is 13 residues long. The CDR3 sequence: CAGQGYGDTEAFF. CDR3 nucleotides: TGTGCCGGACAGGGATATGGGGACACTGAAGCTTTCTTT.

This clone has just a few counts. The genes are TRBV28 and TRBJ2-6, with unresolved D. V lost 6 bases and J 1 base, leaving 16 bases between the germline ends. Looked up from germline, CDR1 is MDHEN and CDR2 is SYDVKM. This CDR3 comprises 17 residues. CDR3 residues: CASSLLDRSSGANVLTF. The CDR3 DNA is TGTGCCAGCAGCCTATTAGATCGAAGTTCTGGGGCCAACGTCCTGACTTTC.

J is TRBJ1-5 and V is TRBV6-5; D is unclear. The CDR3 is made up of 13 amino acids. V was shortened by 4 bases and J by 5 bases, with 9 bases between the two germline ends. Germline V CDR1 and CDR2: MNHEY, SVGAGI. Written as DNA, the CDR3 is TGTGCCAGCAGTTTGACTTGGGATCAGCCCCAGCATTTT. This gives the protein CASSLTWDQPQHF.

The V call is TRBV6-6, the J call TRBJ2-5, with TRBD1 matching 8 bases. This CDR3 region has 15 residues. The J segment lost 4 bases and the V segment lost 4 bases, leaving 8 bases of the junction unmatched. Germline lookup yields CDR1 MNHNY and CDR2 SVGAGI (reference sequence). CDR3 in DNA: TGTGCCAGCAGTTTTCACCCAGGGGGCGGAGAGACCCAGTACTTC. Its translation is CASSFHPGGGETQYF.

This clone was counted only a few times. This rearrangement joins TRBV11-2 to TRBJ2-1; 9 bases line up with TRBD2. Germline CDR1 and CDR2: SGHAT and FQNNGV. The CDR3 has 15 amino acids. V shed 3 bases and J 16 bases; nucleotides not matched to a gene: 16. The CDR3: CASSLARAGGWSIFF. CDR3 coding DNA: TGTGCCAGCAGCTTGGCCCGAGCGGGAGGCTGGTCAATTTTCTTC.

The genes are TRBV4-3 and TRBJ2-3; 10 positions match TRBD2. Trimming at V came to 2 bases and at J to 2 bases, leaving 7 bases not matched to a gene. The CDR3 covers 17 residues. Germline V gene data show CDR1 as LGHNA and CDR2 as YSLEER. Here the CDR3 reads CASSQRLAGILTDTQYF. The CDR3, as DNA: TGCGCCAGCAGCCAACGACTAGCGGGCATCCTCACAGATACGCAGTATTTT.

J is TRBJ2-7 and V is TRBV2; 7 bases fit TRBD1. Germline-derived CDR1 and CDR2 are SNHLY and FYNNEI. V shed 3 bases and J 1 base; nucleotides not matched to a gene: 6. CDR3 length equals 15 residues. The CDR3 DNA reads TGTGCCAGCAGTGATTGGGGGACAGATTCCTACGAGCAGTACTTC. It encodes CASSDWGTDSYEQYF.

The rearrangement uses TRBV4-3 and TRBJ2-3; 11 bases line up with TRBD2. Germline trimming cut 3 bases from V and 6 bases from J; bases unmatched to any gene: 8. The germline CDR1 and CDR2 sequences are LGHNA and YSLEER. This CDR3 has 16 residues. In DNA, the CDR3 is TGCGCCAGCAGCCAGGTTAGCGGGAGGGCCCTCGATACGCAGTATTTT. Its protein product is CASSQVSGRALDTQYF.

The chain is built from TRBV11-2 and TRBJ1-5; D gene uncertain. Looked up from germline, CDR1 is SGHAT and CDR2 is FQNNGV. With 7 bases removed from V and 3 bases from J, the gap between germline ends came to 10 bases. This CDR3 contains 13 residues. CDR3 sequence reads: CASTTGNNQPQHF. The CDR3 nucleotides are TGTGCCAGCACGACCGGGAACAATCAGCCCCAGCATTTT.